This is a list of T cell receptor beta chains from one sample in a study of T-cell reconstitution after alpha-beta-depleted transplantation in children. TCRdb reprocessed the PCR reads via MiXCR and lists one record per CDR3 protein. This table has some 240,000 distinct CDR3 sequences, approximately 9.9% appearing once. Source: PBMCs from the stem cell graft donor, taken from the stem cell graft. The receptors originated from a human donor who donated a stem cell graft to a child with SCID. Each CDR3 is given without its conserved first and last residue.

CDR3 protein,CDR3 length,V gene
ASSLVWGVAKNIQY,14,TRBV7-4
ASSQRGANTEAF,12,TRBV5-1
ASRPGTSGGSSNTGELF,17,TRBV11-1
ASSLVGTGALSYNEQF,16,TRBV11-2
ASSLTGGWGYT,11,TRBV7-3
ASSPGLPTGAF,11,TRBV3-1
ASSLGQQTEQY,11,TRBV7-9
ASSLNRAAEAF,11,TRBV7-2
ASSPEAWGEAF,11,TRBV7-6
AISVSARDRGEKLF,14,TRBV10-3
AISDGREETQY,11,TRBV10-3
ASSANSQGHEQY,12,TRBV5-1
ASSQAGTTDTQY,12,TRBV3-1
ASSFGGGWAYEQY,13,TRBV5-6
ASSRDRWPATEAF,13,TRBV7-9
ASSLESQGVGSPLH,14,TRBV7-2
ASSETVYQETQY,12,TRBV27
ASSHRLAGGIDTQY,14,TRBV7-6
SASHLANQETQY,12,TRBV20-1
AGRGAGELF,9,TRBV12-3/TRBV12-4
ASSEYSAGPVVAF,13,TRBV2
ASSGGQGGPDTQY,13,TRBV5-1
ASSIPLAGEGDTQY,14,TRBV7-2
ASSLWRGDTEAF,12,TRBV28
ASTRGGGRRTDTQY,14,TRBV27